This T cell receptor beta chain was sequenced during a study of T cells in Graves' hyperthyroidism and ophthalmopathy. Study at large: Any treatment followed the collection of peripheral blood at initial diagnosis. Overall study results and limits: Most thyroid clonotypes expanded above 0.001 appeared in blood too.

Germline assignment: CDR1 SGHRS and CDR2 YFSETQ. V shed 6 bases and J 5 bases; nucleotides not matched to a gene: 8. The CDR3 has 14 residues. Template material for amplifying TCR beta CDR3 regions consisted of RNA transcripts. The HTBI primer set drove a first-round RT-PCR of the TCR CDR3. TCRdb used MiXCR to reprocess the multiplex PCR reads, holding one entry per CDR3 protein. The sample lists around 300,000 distinct CDR3 sequences, roughly 15% occurring once. Not enrolled were patients with uncontrolled infection, other autoimmune disease, pregnancy or lactation. Roughly 9.1 ml of fresh peripheral blood supplied the PBMCs. In its sample, this clonotype was seen a few times. Its antigen is undetermined.

The receptor was isolated from a woman aged 40 to 50 with Graves' hyperthyroidism. The rearrangement uses TRBV5-1 and TRBJ2-5, with 9 bases identical to TRBD1. Sequenced sample: blood. In DNA, the CDR3 is TGCGCCAGCACCAAGACAGGGGGTCTTGAGACCCAGTACTTC. It codes for CASTKTGGLETQYF.